The T cell receptor (beta chain) under discussion was sequenced for a study of CD8 T cells in Susac syndrome. V lost 2 bases and J lost 1; bases outside the gene matches: 9. Germline CDR1 is DFQATT and CDR2 is SNEGSKA (reference sequence). This CDR3 spans 17 amino acids. The RNA input was 0.5 to 1 ug, and it was reverse transcribed with random hexamers. TCRdb reprocessed the immunoSEQ multiplex PCR reads via MiXCR and lists one record per CDR3 protein. The sample includes tens of thousands of distinct CDR3 sequences, about 96% of them seen just once. The sequenced sample consisted of CD8+ T cells from PBMCs. The source of this sequence is a human donor with Susac syndrome. The chain has TRBV20-1 and TRBJ2-2, with TRBD1 matching over 8 bases. CDR3 sequence (DNA): TGCAGTGCTAGAATCTCCGACAGGGGACTGAACACCGGGGAGCTGTTTTTT. This encodes CSARISDRGLNTGELFF.